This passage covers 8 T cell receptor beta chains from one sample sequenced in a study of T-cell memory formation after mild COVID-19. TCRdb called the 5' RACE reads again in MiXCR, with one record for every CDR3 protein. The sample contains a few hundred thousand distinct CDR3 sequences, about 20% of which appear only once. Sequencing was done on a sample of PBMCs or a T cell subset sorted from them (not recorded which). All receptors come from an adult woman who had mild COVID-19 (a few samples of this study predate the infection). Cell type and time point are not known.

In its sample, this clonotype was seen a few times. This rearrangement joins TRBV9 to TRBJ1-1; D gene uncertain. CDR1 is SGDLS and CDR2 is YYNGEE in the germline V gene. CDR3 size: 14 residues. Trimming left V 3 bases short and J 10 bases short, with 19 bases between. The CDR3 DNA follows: TGTGCCAGCAGCGCAGCAAGGCCGGGCTCGCGAGCTTTCTTT. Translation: CASSAARPGSRAFF.

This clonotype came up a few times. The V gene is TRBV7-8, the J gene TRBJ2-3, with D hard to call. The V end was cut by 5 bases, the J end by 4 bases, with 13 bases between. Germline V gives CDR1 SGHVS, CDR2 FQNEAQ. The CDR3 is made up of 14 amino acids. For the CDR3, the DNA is TGTGCCAGCAGCGGAAAGACTGGGGCAGATACGCAGTATTTT. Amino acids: CASSGKTGADTQYF. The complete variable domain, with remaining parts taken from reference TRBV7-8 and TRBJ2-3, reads GAGVSQSPRYKVAKRGQDVALRCDPISGHVSLFWYQQALGQGPEFLTYFQNEAQLDKSGLPSDRFFAERPEGSVSTLKIQRTQQEDSAVYLCASSGKTGADTQYFGPGTRLTVL.

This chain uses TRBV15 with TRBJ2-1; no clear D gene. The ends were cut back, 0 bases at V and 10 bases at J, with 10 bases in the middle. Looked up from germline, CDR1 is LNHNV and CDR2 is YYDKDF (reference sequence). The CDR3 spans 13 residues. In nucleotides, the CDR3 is TGTGCCACCAGCAGAGATCCCGGACGGGAGCAGTTCTTC. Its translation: CATSRDPGREQFF.

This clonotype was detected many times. CDR3 sequence (DNA): TGTGCCAGCAGTTTAACGGGAGGGGATACGCAGTATTTT. Encoded protein: CASSLTGGDTQYF. The chain has TRBV28 and TRBJ2-3; 8 nucleotides match TRBD2. The CDR3 extends over 13 amino acids. Per the germline V gene, CDR1 is MDHEN and CDR2 is SYDVKM. The trim removed 2 bases at V and 6 bases at J, leaving 1 base unmatched.

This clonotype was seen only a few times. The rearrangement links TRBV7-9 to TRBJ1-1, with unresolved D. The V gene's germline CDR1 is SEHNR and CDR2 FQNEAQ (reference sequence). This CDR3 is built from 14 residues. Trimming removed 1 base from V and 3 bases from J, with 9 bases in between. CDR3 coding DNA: TGTGCCAGCAGCTTAGGTGGGAGCTACACTGAAGCTTTCTTT. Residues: CASSLGGSYTEAFF.

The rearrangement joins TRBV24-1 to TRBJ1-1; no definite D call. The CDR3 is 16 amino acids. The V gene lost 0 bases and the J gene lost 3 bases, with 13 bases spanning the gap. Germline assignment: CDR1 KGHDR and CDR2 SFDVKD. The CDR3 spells CATSDLLLLEDTEAFF. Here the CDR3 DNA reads TGTGCCACCAGTGATTTGTTGTTGCTGGAGGACACTGAAGCTTTCTTT.

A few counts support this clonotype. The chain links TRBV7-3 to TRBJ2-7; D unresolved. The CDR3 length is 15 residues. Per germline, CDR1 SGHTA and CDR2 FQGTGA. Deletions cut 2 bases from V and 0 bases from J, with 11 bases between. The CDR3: CASSLQGESSYEQYF. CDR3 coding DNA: TGTGCCAGCAGCTTACAAGGTGAATCCTCCTACGAGCAGTACTTC.

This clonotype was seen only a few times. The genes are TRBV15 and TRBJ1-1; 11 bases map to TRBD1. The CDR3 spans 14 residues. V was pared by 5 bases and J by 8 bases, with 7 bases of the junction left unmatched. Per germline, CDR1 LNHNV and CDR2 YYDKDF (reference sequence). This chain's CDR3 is CATSRRDRGAEAFF. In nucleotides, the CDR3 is TGTGCCACCAGCCGCCGGGACAGGGGGGCCGAAGCTTTCTTT.